A selection of T cell receptor beta chains follows, all from one sample in a study of preoperative IRX-2 immunotherapy in early breast cancer. The assay was immunoSEQ multiplex PCR, and TCRdb's table has in-frame clones only and misses some. The sample yields 30,000 or so clones, approximately 83% seen once. This specimen was taken from a patient treated with IRX-2 immunotherapy. The receptors come from a human donor with breast cancer. Both conserved end residues are part of each CDR3. Each record gives: V gene, J gene, clone size, D gene, CDR3 DNA, CDR3 protein. D genes are given only for firm matches. Expanded clones get a size class; other rows say once, few or many, or leave the size out.

>TRBV11-3|TRBJ2-7|-|-
TGTGCCAGCAGCTTCGAAGCGAAGTTTTACGAGCAGTACTTC
CASSFEAKFYEQYF
>TRBV7-8|TRBJ2-1|-|TRBD1
TGTGCCAGCAGCTGGATGACAGGGGGTGAGCAGTTCTTC
CASSWMTGGEQFF
>TRBV6-8|TRBJ1-1|-|TRBD1
TGTGCCAGCAGTGAGGGGGACAGGGGCGGGTATGAAGCTTTCTTT
CASSEGDRGGYEAFF
>TRBV11-3|TRBJ2-7|-|TRBD2
TGTGCCAGCAGCTTAGTAGCGGGAGTGATCTACGAGCAGTACTTC
CASSLVAGVIYEQYF
>TRBV23-1|TRBJ1-2|-|TRBD1
TGCGCCAGCAGCCCGGACAGGGCGGGCTATGGCTACACCTTC
CASSPDRAGYGYTF
>TRBV29-1|TRBJ2-2|few|TRBD2
TGCAGCGTTGATACGACTAGCGGGAACACCGGGGAGCTGTTTTTT
CSVDTTSGNTGELFF
>TRBV6-8|TRBJ2-7|few|TRBD2
TGTGCCAGCAGTGGGAGGGCCTCCTACGAGCAGTACTTC
CASSGRASYEQYF
>TRBV7-1|TRBJ2-2|-|TRBD2
TGTGCCAGCAGCCCCACTAGCGGGGGGGCGGTGATCACCGGGGAGCTGTTTTTT
CASSPTSGGAVITGELFF
>TRBV18|TRBJ1-1|-|TRBD1
TGTGCCAGCTCAAAGGTGTCAGGGGGCTTTCGGACTGAAGCTTTCTTT
CASSKVSGGFRTEAFF
>TRBV5-1|TRBJ2-2|-|-
TGCGCCAGCAGCTTGTTGCCGGGACAGAACACCGGGGAGCTGTTTTTT
CASSLLPGQNTGELFF
>TRBV6-8|TRBJ1-4|once|TRBD1
TGTGCCAGCAGACTACAGGGGCTTAATGAAAAACTGTTTTTT
CASRLQGLNEKLFF
>TRBV28|TRBJ2-3|-|-
TGTGCCAGCAGTTCCTCAGGAGGTACGCAGTATTTT
CASSSSGGTQYF
>TRBV6-8|TRBJ1-1|-|-
TGTGCCAGCAGTACGCCAGGGGTATTTGCTGAAGCTTTCTTT
CASSTPGVFAEAFF
>TRBV6-8|TRBJ1-1|-|-
TGTGCCAGCAGTGGAGGGGTGAACACTGAAGCTTTCTTT
CASSGGVNTEAFF
>TRBV23-1|TRBJ1-6|-|-
TGCGCCAGCAGCCAATCCGCCCAGGGGAGAAATTCACCCCTCCACTTT
CASSQSAQGRNSPLHF
>TRBV11-3|TRBJ1-2|-|-
TGTGCCAGCAGCTTAAGTGGTCCCAACTATGGCTACACCTTC
CASSLSGPNYGYTF
>TRBV19|TRBJ2-2|-|TRBD1
TGTGCCAGTGGAATCGGGACAGGGAACACCGGGGAGCTGTTTTTT
CASGIGTGNTGELFF
>TRBV28|TRBJ2-7|few|TRBD2
TGTGCCAGCAGTTTCAGTCGGAGAATAGCGGGAGGGCCGGAGGAGCAGTACTTC
CASSFSRRIAGGPEEQYF
>TRBV19|TRBJ1-5|-|-
TGTGCCAGTAGTATCGGGGGGCAGCCCACCAATCAGCCCCAGCATTTT
CASSIGGQPTNQPQHF
>TRBV29-1|TRBJ2-7|-|TRBD1
TGCAGCGCCGTTGGGACAGGGGGCAACTACGAGCAGTACTTC
CSAVGTGGNYEQYF
>TRBV19|TRBJ1-5|-|-
TGTGCCAGTAGTTGGGGGCATCAGCCCCAGCATTTT
CASSWGHQPQHF